This record covers a single T cell receptor beta chain. As yet, its antigen is unknown. This CDR3 spans 13 amino acids. CDR1 ENHRY and CDR2 SYGVKD come from the germline V gene. Trimming removed 4 bases at V and 2 bases at J, with 9 bases between. Employing constant-segment primers, 5'RACE generated TCR alpha and TCR beta cDNA libraries bearing sample barcodes and UMIs. TCRdb redid the calling of the 5' RACE reads with MiXCR, one entry per CDR3 protein. In the table there are about 350,000 distinct CDR3 sequences, roughly 14% of which are singletons. These data originate in a study of T-cell memory formation after mild COVID-19. Study results and caveats: Memory from before infection featured some responding clones, which suggests cross-reactive memory joined.

The sequencing sample was made of PBMCs or a T cell subset sorted from them (not recorded which). The clonotype was recovered from a man younger than 35 who had mild COVID-19 (a few samples of this study predate the infection). Cell type and time point are not known. V usage is TRBV10-3 and J usage is TRBJ2-7; possible D gene TRBD1, 6 bases. The CDR3 sequence: CAISGDITYEQYF. DNA of the CDR3: TGTGCCATCAGTGGGGACATAACCTACGAGCAGTACTTC.